The rows below give T cell receptor beta chains drawn from one sample of a study of cytomegalovirus exposure and HLA in healthy donors. Measured with immunoSEQ multiplex PCR; TCRdb has only the in-frame clones, and not every one. The top ten clones hold around 17% of a sample with over 90,000 clones, 60% to 80% of them seen once. Material: PBMCs. The source is a woman aged 55-69 years in good health and CMV-seropositive. The CDR3 runs from the conserved cysteine through the conserved F or W. The D gene is left open where the match is weak. Clone size is stated in some rows and not others, as once, few, many or a class when expanded.

size | J | V | D | DNA | CDR3
. | TRBJ2-1 | TRBV18 | . | TGTGCCAGCTCAGCAGCGTCCCTAAATGAGCAGTTCTTC | CASSAASLNEQFF
. | TRBJ2-5 | TRBV5-1 | TRBD2 | TGCGCCAGCAGCTTGGGATCTAGCGGGACCCAAGAGACCCAGTACTTC | CASSLGSSGTQETQYF
. | TRBJ1-2 | TRBV19 | TRBD1 | TGTGCCAGCAGTGGGGACAGGGATGTCTATGGCTACACCTTC | CASSGDRDVYGYTF
. | TRBJ2-1 | TRBV7-9 | TRBD2 | TGTGCCAGCGAAAGACTAGCGGCAATCTCCAATGAGCAGTTCTTC | CASERLAAISNEQFF
. | TRBJ1-1 | TRBV10-3 | . | TGTGCCATCAAAGGACAACCGAACACTGAAGCTTTCTTT | CAIKGQPNTEAFF
. | TRBJ2-7 | TRBV28 | . | TGTGCCAGCCGAATGGGGGGACTCGCCTACGAGCAGTACTTC | CASRMGGLAYEQYF
. | TRBJ2-7 | TRBV7-8 | TRBD1 | TGTGCCAGCAGCTACCGACAGGGAACCTACGAGCAGTACTTC | CASSYRQGTYEQYF
. | TRBJ2-7 | TRBV5-4 | TRBD1 | TGTGCCAGCAGCTACCGGGACAGGGATAGTGAGCAGTACTTC | CASSYRDRDSEQYF
. | TRBJ1-1 | TRBV30 | TRBD1 | TGTGCCTGGAACCTACCGGGACAGTCCGGTGTAGCTTTCTTT | CAWNLPGQSGVAFF
. | TRBJ2-1 | TRBV7-8 | . | TGTGCCAGCAGCCTTCGCGGGAACCCCTACAATGAGCAGTTCTTC | CASSLRGNPYNEQFF
. | TRBJ1-2 | TRBV2 | TRBD1 | TGTGCCAGCAGTAGACAGGGGCCTGCGGTAAATGGCTACACCTTC | CASSRQGPAVNGYTF
once | TRBJ1-2 | TRBV28 | . | TGTGCCAGCGGACACAGGGCTAACTATGGCTACACCTTC | CASGHRANYGYTF
. | TRBJ2-6 | TRBV18 | TRBD1 | TGTGCCAGCTCTCCGGGACAGACTGGGGCCAACGTCCTGACTTTC | CASSPGQTGANVLTF
few | TRBJ2-7 | TRBV6-1 | TRBD1 | TGTGCCAGCAGTGAGACAGGACAGGTCCACGAGCAGTACTTC | CASSETGQVHEQYF
once | TRBJ2-7 | TRBV10-3 | . | TGTGCCATCAGTGGACAAGACTCCTACGAGCAGTACTTC | CAISGQDSYEQYF
. | TRBJ2-7 | TRBV5-1 | TRBD1 | TGCGCCAGCAGCTTGGGAGCAGGGGGCTCCTACGAGCAGTACTTC | CASSLGAGGSYEQYF
. | TRBJ2-5 | TRBV5-1 | . | TGCGCCAGCAGCTTAAACCCCCGGTCCCGAGAGACCCAGTACTTC | CASSLNPRSRETQYF
few | TRBJ2-7 | TRBV5-4 | TRBD1 | TGTGCCAGCAGCTGGGTGACAGGGCCAGACGAGCAGTACTTC | CASSWVTGPDEQYF
. | TRBJ2-1 | TRBV5-1 | TRBD1 | TGCGCCAGCGGACGGGACAGGGGGCTTGTTGAGCAGTTCTTC | CASGRDRGLVEQFF
. | TRBJ1-5 | TRBV2 | TRBD1 | TGTGCCAGCAGTGCGGGACAGAATAGCAATCAGCCCCAGCATTTT | CASSAGQNSNQPQHF
. | TRBJ2-2 | TRBV29-1 | TRBD2 | TGCAGCGGCGGGGGAAACACCGGGGAGCTGTTTTTT | CSGGGNTGELFF
. | TRBJ2-7 | TRBV2 | . | TGTGCCAGCAGTGAAGTGGGGGGAGAGCAGTACTTC | CASSEVGGEQYF
. | TRBJ2-6 | TRBV27 | . | TGTGCCAGCAGACCCCTCCTATCTGGGGCCAACGTCCTGACTTTC | CASRPLLSGANVLTF
. | TRBJ2-3 | TRBV11-2 | . | TGTGCCAGCAGCCCCCAGATCACAGATACGCAGTATTTT | CASSPQITDTQYF
. | TRBJ2-7 | TRBV10-1 | . | TGCGCCAGCAGTGGGCCGGGGGAGCAGTACTTC | CASSGPGEQYF
. | TRBJ1-3 | TRBV19 | TRBD1 | TGTGCCAGTGCACAGGGGTGGTCTGGAAACACCATATATTTT | CASAQGWSGNTIYF
. | TRBJ2-5 | TRBV28 | . | TGTGCCAGCAGGCTGACAGGCAAGGGGACCCAGTACTTC | CASRLTGKGTQYF
. | TRBJ1-5 | TRBV30 | . | TGTGCCTGGAGTGTGGAGCTTCGTCAGCCCCAGCATTTT | CAWSVELRQPQHF
few | TRBJ1-1 | TRBV5-1 | . | TGCGCCAGCAGCTTGTTCCCCGGTGGTGACACTGAAGCTTTCTTT | CASSLFPGGDTEAFF
. | TRBJ1-5 | TRBV6-1 | . | TGTGCCAGCAGTGAATTATCAGGGGTAGGTCAGCCCCAGCATTTT | CASSELSGVGQPQHF
. | TRBJ2-7 | TRBV5-1 | . | TGCGCCAGCAGCTTAGGCGGGACCTACGAGCAGTACTTC | CASSLGGTYEQYF
. | TRBJ2-7 | TRBV7-2 | . | TGTGCCAGCAGCTTAGAGGGACTGGGGCTCTACGAGCAGTACTTC | CASSLEGLGLYEQYF
. | TRBJ2-1 | TRBV29-1 | TRBD2 | TGCAGCGTTACCGCTCTGTCGGGAGGGTTTGAGCAGTTCTTC | CSVTALSGGFEQFF
. | TRBJ2-1 | TRBV13 | . | TGTGCCAGCAGCTTAATAAATAATGAGCAGTTCTTC | CASSLINNEQFF
few | TRBJ2-1 | TRBV27 | . | TGTGCCAGCAGTTCGGCGGCTTACAATGAGCAGTTCTTC | CASSSAAYNEQFF
. | TRBJ2-7 | TRBV6-5 | TRBD1 | TGTGCCAGCAGTTACTTTGGACAGGGGAGGGACGAGCAGTACTTC | CASSYFGQGRDEQYF
. | TRBJ1-6 | TRBV6-5 | . | TGTGCCAGCAGTTATGGATCCCGGGGTTCACCCCTCCACTTT | CASSYGSRGSPLHF